Each of the 26 T cell receptor beta chains below was sequenced from the same sample in a study of shared clonotypes between healthy human individuals. The repertoire was sequenced with immunoSEQ multiplex PCR; TCRdb's copy has only in-frame clones and lacks some. The table records approximately 500,000 clones, about 78% of them present only once. The sequencing sample was made of PBMCs. These receptors were collected from a woman aged 40 to 50 in good health. Some clones in this sample may be carry-over from other donors' samples.

CDR3 residues: CASKEVFYGYTF. DNA for the CDR3: TGTGCCAGCAAAGAGGTATTTTACGGCTACACCTTC. The V and J genes are TRBV28 and TRBJ1-2; D unresolved. The V end was cut by 7 bases, the J end by 8 bases, with 14 bases between. The CDR3 loop spans 12 amino acids. From germline, CDR1 is MDHEN and CDR2 SYDVKM.

The rearrangement joins TRBV29-1 to TRBJ2-5; D might be TRBD2 (6 bases). There are 14 residues in the CDR3. Germline CDR1 and CDR2: SQVTM and ANQGSEA. The V end was cut by 4 bases, the J end by 10 bases, with 22 bases between. CDR3 protein: CSVGTPGGLDLQYF. The CDR3 DNA reads TGCAGCGTTGGTACTCCTGGGGGACTCGACCTCCAGTACTTC.

CDR3 sequence (DNA): TGTGCCAGCAGTTCCCATCTAGCGGGAGCCCGAGGTGAGCAGTTCTTC. Protein: CASSSHLAGARGEQFF. This chain joins TRBV28 and TRBJ2-1, with 10 bases that match TRBD2. Per germline, CDR1 MDHEN and CDR2 SYDVKM. The CDR3 runs to 16 residues. V shed 4 bases, J shed 9 bases, and the junction held 12 bases outside the gene matches.

DNA of the CDR3: TGTGCCACCAGCAGAGAAAAGGGGTCGGGGGAGACCCAGTACTTC. This sequence encodes CATSREKGSGETQYF. This chain joins TRBV15 and TRBJ2-5, with D perhaps being TRBD1 or TRBD2 (5 bases each). V lost 0 bases and J lost 5, with 13 bases in between. The CDR3 runs to 15 residues. Germline CDR1 LNHNV, CDR2 YYDKDF (reference sequence).

This clone has ten or more counts. The CDR3 DNA is TGTGCCAGCTCACACGACAGTCACGGCTACGAGCAGTACTTC. Protein: CASSHDSHGYEQYF. The V and J genes are TRBV18 and TRBJ2-7, with D perhaps TRBD1 (5 bases). The CDR3 extends over 14 amino acids. The ends were cut back, 4 bases at V and 3 bases at J, with 13 bases in the middle. In germline, CDR1 is KGHSH, CDR2 LQKENI.

The rearrangement joins TRBV27 to TRBJ2-7; no firm D call. Germline lookup yields CDR1 MNHEY and CDR2 SMNVEV (reference sequence). The CDR3 consists of 13 residues. Trimming pared 3 bases from V and 0 bases from J, leaving 6 bases between. CDR3 bases: TGTGCCAGCAGTTTTACCATCTCCTACGAGCAGTACTTC. This codes for CASSFTISYEQYF.

This chain uses TRBV6-1 with TRBJ1-2; 11 positions agree with TRBD1. This CDR3 is built from 15 residues. V was clipped by 2 bases and J by 4 bases; unmatched bases: 3. Germline CDR1 MNHNS, CDR2 SASEGT. CDR3 in DNA: TGTGCCAGCAGTGAATCGGGACAGGGGGGCTATGGCTACACCTTC. Translated: CASSESGQGGYGYTF.

A few counts support this clone. This chain connects TRBV18 to TRBJ1-5; D is ambiguous. The CDR3 covers 14 residues. The germline V gene encodes CDR1 KGHSH and CDR2 LQKENI. V was trimmed by 1 base and J by 5 bases, leaving 9 bases between them. CDR3 DNA sequence: TGTGCCAGCTCACCACAGGGAATCCATCAGCCCCAGCATTTT. It translates to CASSPQGIHQPQHF.

The CDR3 sequence is CASRSFEPGRETQYF. As DNA, the CDR3 is TGTGCCAGTAGGTCGTTCGAGCCAGGCAGAGAGACCCAGTACTTC. This chain joins TRBV19 and TRBJ2-5, with D unclear. The germline gives CDR1 LNHDA, CDR2 SQIVND (reference sequence). V lost 6 bases, J lost 4 bases, and 18 bases lay in between. This CDR3 spans 15 amino acids.

This clone has more than one count but fewer than ten. The chain couples TRBV7-2 to TRBJ2-3; possibly TRBD1 or TRBD2 for D (6 bases each). This CDR3 region has 13 residues. The V end was cut by 5 bases, the J end by 10 bases, with 16 bases between. Germline lookup yields CDR1 SGHTA and CDR2 FQGNSA. The CDR3, as DNA: TGTGCCAGCAGCCCGACCCCGGGGGCGGCGCAGTATTTT. Encoded protein: CASSPTPGAAQYF.

CDR3 residues: CASRDSGGDTEAFF. CDR3 nucleotide sequence: TGTGCCAGCAGGGACTCAGGAGGGGACACTGAAGCTTTCTTT. This chain uses TRBV6-5 with TRBJ1-1; a possible D gene is TRBD1 (5 bases). Trimming removed 6 bases at V and 3 bases at J, with 14 bases between. The CDR3 contains 14 residues. Germline-derived CDR1 and CDR2 are MNHEY and SVGAGI.

This clone has only a few counts. DNA of the CDR3: TGTGCCAGTACGTCGCGTGGAGGAACGACTGAAGCTTTCTTT. It translates to CASTSRGGTTEAFF. The chain employs TRBV19 and TRBJ1-1, with D unresolved. CDR1 is LNHDA and CDR2 is SQIVND in the germline V gene (reference sequence). Deletions cut 7 bases from V and 5 bases from J, with 17 bases between. The CDR3 length is 14 residues.

This sequence joins TRBV5-8 and TRBJ2-4, with TRBD2 as a possible D gene (5 bases). V was cut by 4 bases and J by 9 bases, with 11 bases left in between. The CDR3 consists of 12 residues. Germline CDR1 and CDR2: SGHTS and YDEGEE. The CDR3 nucleotides are TGTGCCAGCAGCCTGGTCGGGGTCATTCAGTACTTC. Amino acid sequence: CASSLVGVIQYF. Filled out from reference TRBV5-8 and TRBJ2-4, the complete variable domain reads EAGVTQSPTHLIKTRGQQATLRCSPISGHTSVYWYQQALGLGLQFLLWYDEGEERNRGNFPPRFSGRQFPNYSSELNVNALELEDSALYLCASSLVGVIQYFGAGTRLSVL.

The chain joins TRBV11-2 to TRBJ2-7, with D tentatively TRBD2 (6 bases). The CDR3 is 14 amino acids. Trimming stripped 1 base from V and 5 bases from J, with 12 bases between. Germline CDR1 and CDR2: SGHAT and FQNNGV. In DNA, the CDR3 is TGTGCCAGCAGCTTAGCCGGGGGAGGTCACGAGCAGTACTTC. Its translation is CASSLAGGGHEQYF.

The chain uses TRBV7-9 and TRBJ1-1; D might be TRBD1 (6 bases). The CDR3 has 15 amino acids. Trimming removed 1 base from V and 0 bases from J, with 9 bases in between. Germline CDR1 is SEHNR and CDR2 is FQNEAQ (reference sequence). DNA of the CDR3: TGTGCCAGCAGCTTAGTAGGGGACATGAACACTGAAGCTTTCTTT. This codes for CASSLVGDMNTEAFF.

The rearrangement links TRBV5-5 to TRBJ2-2; D is undetermined. CDR1 is SGHKS and CDR2 is YYEKEE in the germline V gene (reference sequence). This CDR3 is built from 13 residues. Trimming left V 5 bases short and J 1 base short, with 6 bases between. The DNA of the CDR3 is TGTGCCAGCAGACAGCTGAACACCGGGGAGCTGTTTTTT. Translating it yields CASRQLNTGELFF.

The chain combines TRBV5-1 with TRBJ2-7; possible D gene TRBD1, 6 bases. CDR3 length equals 15 residues. Germline lookup yields CDR1 SGHRS and CDR2 YFSETQ. V lost 4 bases to trimming and J lost 5 bases, with 19 bases between them. The CDR3 coding sequence is TGCGCCAGCAGCCTACGACAGGCGGGTGGCAACGAGCAGTACTTC. It is translated as CASSLRQAGGNEQYF.

The V and J genes are TRBV27 and TRBJ2-2, with TRBD2 matching 12 bases. The CDR3 has 16 amino acids. CDR1 and CDR2 (germline): MNHEY, SMNVEV (reference sequence). The V segment lost 2 bases and the J segment 10 bases; nucleotides outside the gene matches: 8. The CDR3 loop reads CASSLSLAGGLEELFF. The CDR3, as DNA: TGTGCCAGCAGTTTAAGCCTAGCGGGAGGGTTAGAGGAGCTGTTTTTT.

The chain carries TRBV5-1 and TRBJ2-7; possibly TRBD1 or TRBD2 for D (6 bases each). CDR3 length equals 14 residues. V lost 0 bases and J lost 6, with 13 bases in between. Germline-derived CDR1 and CDR2 are SGHRS and YFSETQ. CDR3 sequence: CASSLDLSGAEQYF. The CDR3 coding sequence is TGCGCCAGCAGCTTGGACCTATCGGGGGCCGAGCAGTACTTC. The full variable domain, in which reference TRBV5-1 and TRBJ2-7 provide the parts outside the CDR3, is KAGVTQTPRYLIKTRGQQVTLSCSPISGHRSVSWYQQTPGQGLQFLFEYFSETQRNKGNFPGRFSGRQFSNSRSEMNVSTLELGDSALYLCASSLDLSGAEQYFGPGTRLTVT.

This clone was observed a few times. V and J are TRBV9 and TRBJ2-7, with D tentatively TRBD1 (5 bases). In germline, CDR1 is SGDLS, CDR2 YYNGEE. V was shortened by 0 bases and J by 3 bases, with 13 bases between the two germline ends. CDR3 size: 15 residues. The CDR3 protein is CASSVDVGEGYEQYF. The CDR3 DNA is TGTGCCAGCAGCGTAGACGTAGGGGAAGGCTACGAGCAGTACTTC.

This rearrangement joins TRBV19 to TRBJ2-3, with a weak D call TRBD2 (6 bases). CDR3 length: 15 amino acids. CDR1 LNHDA and CDR2 SQIVND come from the germline V gene (reference sequence). V was cut by 3 bases and J by 5 bases, with 15 bases left in between. The CDR3 loop is CASSMSPEGVDTQYF. As DNA, the CDR3 is TGTGCCAGTAGTATGTCACCGGAGGGTGTAGATACGCAGTATTTT.

The rearrangement links TRBV28 to TRBJ2-1, with D unclear. The length of the CDR3 is 11 residues. Trimming removed 1 base at V and 10 bases at J, with 5 bases between. Germline V lookup: CDR1 MDHEN, CDR2 SYDVKM. CDR3 protein: CASSLSLEQFF. The CDR3, as DNA: TGTGCCAGCAGTTTATCTTTGGAGCAGTTCTTC.

The V call is TRBV11-2, the J call TRBJ2-7, with 7 positions matching TRBD2. This CDR3 has 13 amino acids. Germline values: CDR1 SGHAT, CDR2 FQNNGV. The trim removed 4 bases at V and 7 bases at J, leaving 7 bases unmatched. In DNA, the CDR3 is TGTGCCAGCAGCTACGACCCGGGGGGAGAGCAGTACTTC. Protein product: CASSYDPGGEQYF.

The gene calls are TRBV2 and TRBJ2-2; TRBD2 matches 7 bases. The CDR3 is 15 residues long. Germline V lookup: CDR1 SNHLY, CDR2 FYNNEI. The ends lost 11 bases at V and 6 bases at J; junction bases unmatched: 15. CDR3 DNA: TGTGCCGCCCGGGGAGGGCTCCAAGTCGCCGGGGAGCTGTTTTTT. Encoded protein: CAARGGLQVAGELFF.

This clone was picked up one time. A much larger clone lies a single base off, so this may be a read error. The missing conserved phenylalanine or tryptophan at the end of this CDR3 makes a read error likely. The V call is TRBV7-9, the J call TRBJ2-7; possible D gene TRBD1, 6 bases. This CDR3 spans 16 amino acids. CDR1 and CDR2 from the germline V gene are SEHNR and FQNEAQ (reference sequence). The germline V and J ends were trimmed by 3 bases and 3 bases, with 18 bases remaining between them. CDR3 nucleotides: TGTGCCAGCAGCTTCGACAGGCCCCCCTTATACTACGAGCAGTACCTC. Its protein product is CASSFDRPPLYYEQYL.

This rearrangement joins TRBV7-9 to TRBJ2-5, with 8 bases that match TRBD1. Trimming cost V 5 bases and J 4 bases; bases outside gene matches: 6. The CDR3 extends over 14 amino acids. Germline V gives CDR1 SEHNR, CDR2 FQNEAQ (reference sequence). In DNA form, the CDR3 reads TGTGCCAGCAGCATCAGACAGGGGCGAGAGACCCAGTACTTC. This translates into CASSIRQGRETQYF.